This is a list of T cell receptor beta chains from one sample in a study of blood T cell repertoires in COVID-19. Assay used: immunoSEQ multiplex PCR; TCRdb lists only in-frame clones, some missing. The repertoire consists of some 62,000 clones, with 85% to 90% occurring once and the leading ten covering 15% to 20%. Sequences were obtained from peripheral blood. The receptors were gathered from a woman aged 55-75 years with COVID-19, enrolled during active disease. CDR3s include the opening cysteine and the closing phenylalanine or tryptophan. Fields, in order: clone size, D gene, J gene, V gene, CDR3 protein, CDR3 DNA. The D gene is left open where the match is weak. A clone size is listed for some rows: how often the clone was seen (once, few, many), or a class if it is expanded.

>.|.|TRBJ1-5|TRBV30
CAWSEIGLGNQPQHF
TGTGCCTGGAGTGAGATAGGCCTAGGCAATCAGCCCCAGCATTTT
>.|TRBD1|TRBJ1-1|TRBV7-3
CASLPGQGNTEAFF
TGTGCCAGCTTACCGGGACAGGGAAACACTGAAGCTTTCTTT
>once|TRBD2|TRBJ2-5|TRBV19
CASSIAGGAQYF
TGTGCCAGTAGTATAGCGGGAGGAGCCCAGTACTTC
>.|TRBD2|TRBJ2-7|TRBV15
CATSRDLAGAVEQYF
TGTGCCACCAGCAGAGATCTAGCGGGAGCTGTCGAGCAGTACTTC
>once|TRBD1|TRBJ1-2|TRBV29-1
CSVVTGGAMGGYTF
TGCAGCGTTGTGACAGGGGGCGCCATGGGTGGCTACACCTTC
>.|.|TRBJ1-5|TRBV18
CASSPGGRNQPQHF
TGTGCCAGCTCACCAGGGGGCAGAAATCAGCCCCAGCATTTT
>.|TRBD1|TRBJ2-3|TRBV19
CASSNDRDRGEDTQYF
TGTGCCAGTAGTAATGACCGGGACAGGGGAGAAGATACGCAGTATTTT
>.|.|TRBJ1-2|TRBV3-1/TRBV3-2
CASSQDQAPSNYGYTF
TGTGCCAGCAGCCAAGATCAGGCTCCCTCTAACTATGGCTACACCTTC
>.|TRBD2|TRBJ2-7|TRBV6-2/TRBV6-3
CASSYSTSGIGEQYF
TGTGCCAGCAGTTACTCGACTAGCGGGATCGGAGAGCAGTACTTC
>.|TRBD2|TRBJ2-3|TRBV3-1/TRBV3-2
CASTPWGGSGADTQYF
TGTGCCAGCACCCCATGGGGCGGGAGTGGCGCAGATACGCAGTATTTT
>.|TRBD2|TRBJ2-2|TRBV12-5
CASGLTSGSKGELFF
TGTGCTAGTGGTTTGACTAGCGGGAGCAAAGGGGAGCTGTTTTTT
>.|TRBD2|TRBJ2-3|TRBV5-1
CASSPLGLAGTTDTQYF
TGCGCCAGCAGCCCGCTGGGACTAGCGGGAACCACAGATACGCAGTATTTT
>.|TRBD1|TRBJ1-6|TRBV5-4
CASRTGTVADSPLHF
TGTGCCAGCAGAACCGGGACAGTTGCAGATTCACCCCTCCACTTT
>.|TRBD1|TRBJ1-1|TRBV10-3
CAISGTGSEAFF
TGTGCCATCAGCGGGACAGGGTCTGAAGCTTTCTTT
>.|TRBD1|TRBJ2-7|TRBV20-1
CSANRGPEQYF
TGCAGTGCAAACAGGGGCCCAGAGCAGTACTTC
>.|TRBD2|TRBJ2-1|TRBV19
CASSIDPGTIEQFF
TGTGCCAGTAGTATAGATCCGGGGACTATTGAGCAGTTCTTC
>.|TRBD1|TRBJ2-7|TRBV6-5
CASSSGTGVYEQYF
TGTGCCAGCAGCTCCGGGACAGGGGTCTACGAGCAGTACTTC
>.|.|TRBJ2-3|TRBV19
CASSIGLTDTQYF
TGTGCCAGTAGTATAGGACTCACAGATACGCAGTATTTT
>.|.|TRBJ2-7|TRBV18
CASSSSGGGAYEQYF
TGTGCCAGCTCATCCTCGGGAGGGGGCGCCTACGAGCAGTACTTC
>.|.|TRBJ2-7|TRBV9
CASSVGQGTYEQYF
TGTGCCAGCAGCGTAGGGCAGGGGACCTACGAGCAGTACTTC
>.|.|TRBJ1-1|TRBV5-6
CASSLAGGGEAFF
TGTGCCAGCAGCTTGGCTGGGGGCGGTGAAGCTTTCTTT
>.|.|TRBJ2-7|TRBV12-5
CASGPRAGPTYEQYF
TGTGCTAGTGGTCCCCGTGCGGGCCCGACCTACGAGCAGTACTTC
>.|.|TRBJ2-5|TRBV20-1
CSASVAGETQYF
TGCAGTGCTAGTGTTGCGGGGGAGACCCAGTACTTC
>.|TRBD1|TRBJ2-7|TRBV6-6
CASRPGQALYEQYF
TGTGCCAGCAGACCGGGACAGGCTTTATATGAGCAGTACTTC
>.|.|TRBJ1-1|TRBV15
CATSRDRGAGEAFF
TGTGCCACCAGCAGAGATCGGGGGGCGGGTGAAGCTTTCTTT
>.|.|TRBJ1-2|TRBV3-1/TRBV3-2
CASSQSGVGYTF
TGTGCCAGCAGCCAATCAGGGGTCGGCTACACCTTC
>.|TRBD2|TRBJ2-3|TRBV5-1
CASSFPSGRWGDTQYF
TGCGCCAGCAGCTTCCCTAGCGGGAGGTGGGGAGATACGCAGTATTTT
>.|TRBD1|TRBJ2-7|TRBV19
CASRQGGDEQYF
TGTGCCAGTCGACAGGGTGGGGACGAGCAGTACTTC
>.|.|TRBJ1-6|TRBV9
CASSVTGTYNSPLHF
TGTGCCAGCAGTGTAACAGGGACCTATAATTCACCCCTCCACTTT
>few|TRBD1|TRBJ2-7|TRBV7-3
CASSPWTTGGKQYF
TGTGCCAGCAGCCCCTGGACCACAGGGGGGAAGCAGTACTTC
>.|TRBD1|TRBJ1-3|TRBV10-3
CARDRGQERAGNTIYF
TGTGCCAGGGACAGGGGTCAAGAGAGGGCTGGAAACACCATATATTTT
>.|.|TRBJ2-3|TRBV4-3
CASSQVGLLTDTQYF
TGCGCCAGCAGCCAAGTGGGACTTCTCACAGATACGCAGTATTTT
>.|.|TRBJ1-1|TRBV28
CASSLLEELNTEAFF
TGTGCCAGCAGTTTATTGGAGGAATTGAACACTGAAGCTTTCTTT
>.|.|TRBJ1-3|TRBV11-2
CASSLSAGSGNTIYF
TGTGCCAGCAGCTTAAGTGCAGGGTCGGGAAACACCATATATTTT
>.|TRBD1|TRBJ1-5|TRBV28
CASTAGTADQPQHF
TGTGCCAGCACCGCAGGGACAGCCGATCAGCCCCAGCATTTT
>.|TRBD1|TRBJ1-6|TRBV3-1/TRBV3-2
CASSPGTVNSPLHF
TGTGCCAGCAGCCCAGGGACAGTTAATTCACCCCTCCACTTT
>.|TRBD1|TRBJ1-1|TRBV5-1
CASSLGSENRGRFFEAFF
TGCGCCAGCAGCTTGGGTTCGGAGAACAGGGGACGTTTTTTTGAAGCTTTCTTT
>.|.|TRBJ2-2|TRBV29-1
CSVVRDTHTGELFF
TGCAGCGTTGTCAGGGACACCCACACCGGGGAGCTGTTTTTT
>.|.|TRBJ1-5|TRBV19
CASSTLRGESNQPQHF
TGTGCCAGTAGTACCCTCAGAGGAGAAAGCAATCAGCCCCAGCATTTT
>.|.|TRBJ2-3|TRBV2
CASRASDTQYF
TGTGCCAGCAGAGCCTCAGATACGCAGTATTTT
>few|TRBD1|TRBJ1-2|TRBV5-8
CASSFDRVGYTF
TGTGCCAGCAGCTTTGACAGGGTCGGCTACACCTTC
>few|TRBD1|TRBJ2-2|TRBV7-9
CASSPIGQGHTGELFF
TGTGCCAGCAGCCCAATAGGACAGGGACACACCGGGGAGCTGTTTTTT
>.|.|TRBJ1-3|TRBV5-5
CASSGRGTGNTIYF
TGTGCCAGCAGCGGGAGGGGAACTGGAAACACCATATATTTT
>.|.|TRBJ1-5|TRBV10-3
CAISESPDQPQHF
TGTGCCATCAGTGAGTCGCCGGATCAGCCCCAGCATTTT
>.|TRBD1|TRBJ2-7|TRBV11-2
CASSLSDREIMDEQYF
TGTGCCAGCAGCTTATCGGACAGGGAAATAATGGACGAGCAGTACTTC
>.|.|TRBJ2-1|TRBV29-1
CSGNRGGTYNEQFF
TGCAGCGGTAACAGGGGAGGCACCTACAATGAGCAGTTCTTC
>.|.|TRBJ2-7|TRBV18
CASSQKQGPEQYF
TGTGCCAGCTCACAAAAACAGGGTCCCGAGCAGTACTTC
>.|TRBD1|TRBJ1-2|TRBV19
CATNRGHYGYTF
TGTGCCACCAACAGGGGGCACTATGGCTACACCTTC
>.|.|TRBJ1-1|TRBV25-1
CASSEWGQNTEAFF
TGTGCCAGCAGTGAATGGGGACAGAACACTGAAGCTTTCTTT
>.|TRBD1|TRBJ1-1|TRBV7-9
CASSSRSGQGGTEAFF
TGTGCCAGCAGCTCCCGCTCGGGACAGGGGGGCACTGAAGCTTTCTTT
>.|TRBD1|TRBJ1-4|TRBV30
CAWRRQGVTNEKLFF
TGTGCCTGGAGGCGTCAGGGGGTTACTAATGAAAAACTGTTTTTT